This section outlines one T cell receptor beta chain sequence together with its context. Antigen unknown. Unmatched junction bases numbered 10, after V lost 4 bases and J lost 8 bases. CDR3 length: 15 residues. Germline CDR1 and CDR2: MGHRA and YSYEKL. As originally analysed: Filtering differed because ImmunoSEQ produced junction-only sequences that carried no quality scores. The method was immunoSEQ multiplex PCR; TCRdb's version includes in-frame clones alone and lacks a portion of them. V and J calls plus clone size are reproduced from that table; the DNA served to infer D and trimming. The table has under 1 million clones, around 96% seen once; the top ten hold less than 0.25%. The entry originates in a study of shared clonotypes between healthy human individuals. Study-wide results and caveats: Around 5% of naive CD4 clonotypes were common to a handful of donors. Generally, estimated richness proved larger in naive subsets than it did in memory subsets.

Positively selected for CCR7, the CD45RO-negative cells used as naive CD8 cells excluded terminally differentiated effector memory CD45RA+ cells. Everyone who donated was a Caucasian adult who lived in Nashville, Tennessee. V gene TRBV4-1 combines with J gene TRBJ2-1, with TRBD2 matching 8 bases. The sample was naive CD8+ T cells sorted from blood. The receptor was isolated from a man younger than 40 in good health. The CDR3 is CASSLTTGRDDEQFF. The CDR3 nucleotides read TGCGCCAGCAGCCTGACAACCGGGAGGGACGATGAGCAGTTCTTC.